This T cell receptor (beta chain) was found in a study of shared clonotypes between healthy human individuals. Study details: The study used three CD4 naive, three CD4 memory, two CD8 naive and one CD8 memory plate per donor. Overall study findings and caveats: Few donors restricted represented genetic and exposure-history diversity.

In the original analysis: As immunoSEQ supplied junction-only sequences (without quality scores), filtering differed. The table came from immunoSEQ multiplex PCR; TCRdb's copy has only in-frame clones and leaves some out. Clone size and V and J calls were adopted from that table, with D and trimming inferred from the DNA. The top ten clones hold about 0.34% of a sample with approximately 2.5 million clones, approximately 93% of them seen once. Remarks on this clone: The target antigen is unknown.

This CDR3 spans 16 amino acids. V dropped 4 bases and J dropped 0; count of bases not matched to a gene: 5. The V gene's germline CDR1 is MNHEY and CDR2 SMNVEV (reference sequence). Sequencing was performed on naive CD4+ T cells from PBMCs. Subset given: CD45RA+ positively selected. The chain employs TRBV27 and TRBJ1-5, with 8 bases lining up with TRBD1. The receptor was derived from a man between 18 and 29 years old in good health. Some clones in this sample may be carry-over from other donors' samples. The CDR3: CASSWTGLYSNQPQHF. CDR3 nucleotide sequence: TGTGCCAGCAGTTGGACAGGGCTATATAGCAATCAGCCCCAGCATTTT.